The sequence of this T cell receptor (beta chain) was determined in a study of CD8+CD57+ T cells in acquired aplastic anemia. Overall study context: Sorted CD4+ and CD8+ cells yielded about 3 ug of DNA on average. General observations from the study: The study identified roughly 29 CD8+ CDR3 sequences shared by patients and controls.

Trimming at V came to 4 bases and at J to 4 bases, leaving 12 bases not matched to a gene. Germline V lookup: CDR1 SQVTM, CDR2 ANQGSEA. The CDR3 runs 15 residues. Using genomic DNA as the template, TCR beta VDJ and CDR3 profiling was carried out. TCRdb redid the calling of the reads with MiXCR, one entry per CDR3 protein. Counted here are 42,000 or so distinct CDR3 sequences, 65% to 70% occurring once; the ten biggest clones make up roughly a quarter. On this clonotype itself: Its antigen is not identified.

The chain joins TRBV29-1 to TRBJ2-5; TRBD1 aligns across 7 bases. This clonotype was sampled from a human donor in good health, serving as a control. The source material was sorted CD4+, CD8+, or CD8+CD57+ T cells (not recorded which) from PBMCs. The CDR3, as DNA: TGCAGCGTTGTGTGGGGGACAGTTGGGGGAGAGACCCAGTACTTC. Protein: CSVVWGTVGGETQYF.